The T cell receptor beta chain described here comes from a study of cytomegalovirus exposure and HLA in healthy donors. Study-level findings and limits: Later analysis found that TCR beta chains associated with HLA were more clonally expanded than other, equally common chains. Reportedly, cytomegalovirus status was diagnosed with high sensitivity and specificity.

The CDR3 has 13 residues. The V end was cut by 5 bases, the J end by 5 bases, with 15 bases between. The germline gives CDR1 GTSNPN, CDR2 SVGIG (reference sequence). Worth noting for this clone: Its antigen is still unknown.

PCR involved 60 Vbeta and 13 Jbeta primers. The assay was immunoSEQ multiplex PCR, and TCRdb's table has in-frame clones only and misses some. The table shows 240,000 or so clones, with around 80% occurring only once. This receptor was obtained from a woman in her forties in good health and CMV-seropositive. The chain employs TRBV30 and TRBJ1-2; D is possibly TRBD1 (6 bases). The sequenced material came from PBMCs. This CDR3 is CAWGQFGEYGYTF. Written as DNA, the CDR3 is TGTGCCTGGGGACAGTTCGGTGAATATGGCTACACCTTC.